What follows describes a single T cell receptor (beta chain). The antigen this receptor binds is unknown. Per-base qualities were not stored, and no clone one base away is much larger. The data were taken from a study of T cells in Graves' hyperthyroidism and ophthalmopathy (dated by TCRdb to about 2019). For the wider study: Peripheral blood was collected at initial diagnosis, before any treatment. A discovery cohort of about 100 patients, about 40 with Graves' ophthalmopathy and roughly 59 with stable Graves' hyperthyroidism, was used to find distinguishing TCR V-J signatures. The 90 or so discovery patients were randomly split 7:3 into training and test sets. Prospective prediction of ophthalmopathy was tested in an independent validation cohort consisting of some 20 hyperthyroidism patients and some 17 patients who later progressed to ophthalmopathy. Thyroid tissue and blood T-cell repertoires from six Graves' hyperthyroidism patients were also compared in the study. Once sampling was done, hyperthyroidism patients were given methimazole at a starting dose of 30 mg daily, whereas ophthalmopathy patients were given high-dose intravenous methylprednisolone. The paper reports TCR Vbeta CDR3 sequencing of approximately 140 peripheral blood samples: approximately 41 ophthalmopathy, about 75 hyperthyroidism and around 17 progressor patients.

V is trimmed back by 7 bases and J by 2 bases, and the junction contains 8 bases that no gene match accounts for. The CDR1 and CDR2 encoded by the germline V gene are SGDLS and YYNGEE. From its cysteine to its phenylalanine, the CDR3 spans 15 amino acids. Only the CDR3 part of the read is kept: 45 bases, read in frame from the first base. Hyperthyroidism patients were aged 18 to 65 years and newly diagnosed, with disease duration of less than 2 months. Patients with uncontrolled infections, other autoimmune diseases, pregnancy or lactation were excluded. Diagnoses were based on clinical symptoms, serum thyroxine and TRAb, thyroid ultrasound and orbital computed tomography. Blood from progressor patients was collected at the time of first diagnosis with hyperthyroidism, before any ophthalmopathy symptoms had appeared. Ficoll-Paque density gradient centrifugation was used to isolate PBMCs from 8.5 to 10 ml of fresh peripheral blood. Patients classed as progressors first received a Graves' hyperthyroidism diagnosis and then went on to develop ophthalmopathy during follow-up. Trizol reagent was used to extract total RNA, and RNA quality was then checked on an Agilent 2100 Bioanalyzer.

What the study reported, not specific to this receptor: During validation, the model predicted progression to ophthalmopathy a median of around 7 months ahead of onset, with 60% to 71% sensitivity and 72% to 80% specificity. A 13 V-J signature model separated ophthalmopathy from stable hyperthyroidism, with nearly 90% sensitivity and about 81% specificity in cross-validation and 80%/75% in testing. No statistical method was used to fix the sample size in advance, and group allocation was not hidden from the investigators. Most expanded thyroid clonotypes (frequency above 0.001) were also detected in blood, a finding suggesting that blood repertoires may reflect thyroid immune responses.

Amplification of TCR beta CDR3 regions was carried out from RNA transcripts. For the first round of RT-PCR on the TCR CDR3, the HTBI primer set was used together with the Qiagen OneStep RT-PCR kit. A second multiplex PCR round built the libraries, followed by size selection and purification. Sequencing of the libraries was done on an Illumina HiSeq2000 using paired-end 100 bp reads. Per the source publication's procedure: SOAPnuke was used to process the raw data, with reads discarded if the reads contained adapters or uncalled bases, had a mean Phred below 15, or lacked an exact constant-primer or identifier match. High-quality paired reads were merged with COPE v1.2.5, and unique nucleotide sequences were defined as clonotypes. MiTCR v1.1 was used to align the clonotypes against IMGT TRBV, TRBD and TRBJ reference segments. The analysis included only V-J combinations with a frequency above 0.0001, which together covered more than 98% of the repertoires. The TCS score was defined as F50 (clonal expansion) divided by E x V (chaos), with BLOSUM62-based TCRdist calculated between CDR3 peptides within each V-J. Welch's t-statistics and random forest reduced just over 500 V-J features to roughly 13, which were used in a naive Bayes classifier (R e1071). In TCRdb, the public reads were trimmed at Q25 with fastp and aligned with MiXCR, with productive beta chains retained. Identical CDR3 proteins give one entry, which carries the most common genes and DNA. TCRdb's processing, not the authors' own work, is the source of the V and J calls. The sample data list hundreds of thousands of distinct CDR3 sequences, and around 19% of these were observed just once. The top ten clones comprise 16% of the sample.

The chain was built from TRBV9 and TRBJ2-1, with 8 bases in between that match TRBD2. Sequencing was carried out using blood. This clonotype was obtained from a woman between 50 and 59 years old with Graves' hyperthyroidism that later progressed to Graves' ophthalmopathy. The CDR3 has the sequence CASGVAGSAYNEQFF. The DNA sequence follows: TGTGCCAGCGGTGTAGCGGGGAGCGCCTACAATGAGCAGTTCTTC.